One sample yielded the 30 T cell receptor beta chains listed below, sequenced in a study of technical replicates of blood from several donors. Method: immunoSEQ multiplex PCR; TCRdb's copy keeps in-frame clones and lacks some. Of about 91,000 clones listed, roughly 90% were seen once; the top ten hold more than 0.25%. The sequencing input was T cells isolated from PBMCs. Every receptor here comes from a human donor in good health.

V and J are TRBV2 and TRBJ1-4, with D possibly matching TRBD1 (6 bases). The CDR3 is made up of 16 amino acids. Germline V gene lookup returns CDR1 SNHLY and CDR2 FYNNEI. Trimming removed 6 bases from V and 2 bases from J, with 16 bases in between. CDR3 in amino acids: CASSAADRPTNEKLFF. The CDR3 nucleotides are TGTGCCAGCAGCGCCGCAGACAGGCCGACTAATGAAAAACTGTTTTTT.

V usage is TRBV29-1 and J usage is TRBJ2-3, with 8 bases fitting TRBD2. Germline loops: CDR1 SQVTM, CDR2 ANQGSEA. V shed 3 bases and J 4 bases; nucleotides not matched to a gene: 9. CDR3 length: 15 residues. CDR3 region: CSVDFAGGRADTQYF. The CDR3 nucleotides read TGCAGCGTTGACTTTGCGGGGGGTAGAGCAGATACGCAGTATTTT.

The chain has TRBV4-2 and TRBJ2-7, with D hard to call. V lost 5 bases and J 4 bases, leaving 6 bases between the germline ends. The CDR3 consists of 11 residues. Germline V gives CDR1 LGHNA, CDR2 YNFKEQ. CDR3 residues: CASSSNYEQYF. The CDR3 DNA follows: TGTGCCAGCAGCTCCAATTACGAGCAGTACTTC.

The chain couples TRBV6-5 to TRBJ1-6; TRBD1 agrees at 9 bases. The CDR3 runs 16 residues. Germline CDR1 is MNHEY and CDR2 is SVGAGI. V dropped 4 bases and J dropped 3; count of bases not matched to a gene: 4. This chain's CDR3 is CASSFGQGIYNSPLHF. For the CDR3, the DNA is TGTGCCAGCAGTTTTGGACAGGGGATCTATAATTCACCCCTCCACTTT.

The rearrangement links TRBV28 to TRBJ2-7; 12 bases are a match to TRBD2. The V segment lost 3 bases and the J segment 0 bases; nucleotides outside the gene matches: 12. This CDR3 region has 19 residues. Germline assignment: CDR1 MDHEN and CDR2 SYDVKM. Here the CDR3 DNA reads TGTGCCAGCAGTTTTGGGCTAGCGGGAGGGTTAACCTTCTCCTACGAGCAGTACTTC. Its protein is CASSFGLAGGLTFSYEQYF.

This chain uses TRBV4-2 with TRBJ2-3, with 9 bases that match TRBD2. Germline V gene data show CDR1 as LGHNA and CDR2 as YNFKEQ. This CDR3 spans 18 amino acids. The V and J ends lost 0 bases and 4 bases, in that order; junction bases with no gene match: 11. In DNA form, the CDR3 reads TGTGCCAGCAGCCAAGATTGGTCGGCGGGGGGGCCTTCAGATACGCAGTATTTT. It specifies CASSQDWSAGGPSDTQYF.

This clone was seen a few times. V gene TRBV29-1 combines with J gene TRBJ1-1; a weak D match, TRBD1 (6 bases). The CDR3 runs to 13 residues. V dropped 6 bases and J dropped 1 base, with 12 bases sitting between them. From germline, CDR1 is SQVTM and CDR2 ANQGSEA. CDR3 nucleotides: TGCAGCGTCATGAAACAGGGGAACACTGAAGCTTTCTTT. This translates into CSVMKQGNTEAFF.

The CDR3 spells CASSLQAGGMFDEQFF. In DNA, the CDR3 is TGCGCCAGCAGCTTGCAAGCGGGGGGGATGTTCGATGAGCAGTTCTTC. This sequence joins TRBV5-1 and TRBJ2-1, with 10 bases matching TRBD2. The trim removed 1 base at V and 8 bases at J, leaving 9 bases unmatched. The CDR3 totals 16 residues. Per germline, CDR1 SGHRS and CDR2 YFSETQ.

The chain couples TRBV27 to TRBJ1-2, with TRBD1 identical over 8 bases. V gave up 8 bases and J gave up 6 bases; unmatched junction bases: 2. This CDR3 contains 11 residues. Per germline, CDR1 MNHEY and CDR2 SMNVEV (reference sequence). In DNA, the CDR3 is TGTGCCAGCTCGACAGGGGATGGCTACACCTTC. It translates to CASSTGDGYTF.

This chain uses TRBV4-2 with TRBJ1-1; D is ambiguous. CDR3 length equals 14 residues. Germline V lookup: CDR1 LGHNA, CDR2 YNFKEQ. Trimming shortened V by 4 bases and J by 4 bases, and 13 bases separated the two germline ends. CDR3: CASSPEGGSTEAFF. CDR3 in DNA: TGTGCCAGCAGCCCAGAGGGAGGGTCCACTGAAGCTTTCTTT.

This clone has more than one count but fewer than ten. The V and J genes are TRBV7-9 and TRBJ1-1; 7 bases line up with TRBD1. The CDR3 runs 12 residues. The V gene end was trimmed by 10 bases and the J gene end by 5 bases; junction bases not matched to a gene: 7. Germline lookup yields CDR1 SEHNR and CDR2 FQNEAQ (reference sequence). Here the CDR3 DNA reads TGTGCCACCAGGGGGGGGAGGACTGAAGCTTTCTTT. It specifies CATRGGRTEAFF.

V is TRBV18 and J is TRBJ2-1, with 15 bases that match TRBD2. The CDR3 runs to 16 residues. In germline, CDR1 is KGHSH, CDR2 LQKENI. J was trimmed by 8 bases and V by 2 bases; bases with no gene match: 4. In DNA, the CDR3 is TGTGCCAGCTCACCAAGGGGACTAGCGGGAGGTTATGAGCAGTTCTTC. Its protein product is CASSPRGLAGGYEQFF.

V and J are TRBV28 and TRBJ1-1; weak D call: TRBD1 (6 bases). The CDR3 has 13 amino acids. The ends were cut back, 8 bases at V and 3 bases at J, with 13 bases in the middle. Germline V gene lookup returns CDR1 MDHEN and CDR2 SYDVKM. The CDR3: CASLRGIDTEAFF. The CDR3 DNA is TGTGCCAGCCTTAGGGGGATTGACACTGAAGCTTTCTTT.

The chain recombines TRBV7-9 with TRBJ2-5; no definite D call. V was shortened by 5 bases and J by 5 bases, with 9 bases between the two germline ends. Germline CDR1 and CDR2: SEHNR and FQNEAQ (reference sequence). The CDR3 runs 12 residues. CDR3 bases: TGTGCCAGCAGCCTCGAACGGGAGACCCAGTACTTC. Protein sequence: CASSLERETQYF. Variable domain in full (rest from reference TRBV7-9 and TRBJ2-5): DTGVSQNPRHKITKRGQNVTFRCDPISEHNRLYWYRQTLGQGPEFLTYFQNEAQLEKSRLLSDRFSAERPKGSFSTLEIQRTEQGDSAMYLCASSLERETQYFGPGTRLLVL.

The CDR3 nucleotides are TGTGCCAGCAGCCCAGATGGCCTCCTGTCACAAACTGAAGCTTTCTTT. This sequence encodes CASSPDGLLSQTEAFF. The chain employs TRBV7-8 and TRBJ1-1; the D is unclear. V lost 5 bases and J lost 5, with 21 bases in between. The CDR3 is 16 residues long. CDR1 is SGHVS and CDR2 is FQNEAQ in the germline V gene.

The CDR3 here is CAISERGTDYGYTF. CDR3 sequence (DNA): TGTGCCATCAGTGAGAGGGGTACCGACTATGGCTACACCTTC. V is TRBV10-3 and J is TRBJ1-2; the D gene is possibly TRBD1 (5 bases). The germline gives CDR1 ENHRY, CDR2 SYGVKD. V was cut by 2 bases and J by 3 bases, with 10 bases left in between. The CDR3 runs 14 residues.

The rearrangement uses TRBV6-1 and TRBJ1-1, with D maybe TRBD1 (5 bases). CDR3 length: 19 residues. V was shortened by 4 bases and J by 0 bases, with 24 bases between the two germline ends. The germline V gene encodes CDR1 MNHNS and CDR2 SASEGT. As DNA, the CDR3 is TGTGCCAGCAGTGTCGTCCCCCAAGCGCCAAAGGGGATGAACACTGAAGCTTTCTTT. The encoded protein is CASSVVPQAPKGMNTEAFF.

V is TRBV18 and J is TRBJ2-5; TRBD1 might be the D (5 bases). Germline-derived CDR1 and CDR2 are KGHSH and LQKENI. The CDR3 extends over 14 amino acids. Trimming stripped 0 bases from V and 3 bases from J, with 8 bases between. This chain's CDR3 is CASSPPYRKETQYF. DNA of the CDR3: TGTGCCAGCTCACCACCGTACAGGAAAGAGACCCAGTACTTC.

Written as DNA, the CDR3 is TGCAGTGCTAGAGTAGAAGAAAAACTGTTTTTT. Amino acid sequence: CSARVEEKLFF. The rearrangement joins TRBV20-1 to TRBJ1-4; D is unresolved. This CDR3 comprises 11 residues. The germline gives CDR1 DFQATT, CDR2 SNEGSKA (reference sequence). The V gene lost 1 base and the J gene lost 8 bases, with 5 bases spanning the gap.

V and J are TRBV5-1 and TRBJ1-3; TRBD1 aligns across 8 bases. Germline CDR1 SGHRS, CDR2 YFSETQ. V lost 3 bases and J lost 1; bases outside the gene matches: 6. The CDR3 runs 16 residues. CDR3 sequence reads: CASSSRDRRSGNTIYF. The CDR3 nucleotides read TGCGCCAGCAGCTCCCGGGACAGGAGGTCTGGAAACACCATATATTTT.

This clone was recorded only once. J is TRBJ2-1 and V is TRBV7-8; 11 positions agree with TRBD2. This CDR3 spans 15 amino acids. CDR1 SGHVS and CDR2 FQNEAQ come from the germline V gene. With V trimmed by 4 bases and J by 8 bases, 7 bases remained unmatched. CDR3 coding DNA: TGTGCCAGCAGCTCTAGACTAGCGGGACGGGATGAGCAGTTCTTC. Protein product: CASSSRLAGRDEQFF. The variable domain in full, completed from reference TRBV7-8 and TRBJ2-1, reads GAGVSQSPRYKVAKRGQDVALRCDPISGHVSLFWYQQALGQGPEFLTYFQNEAQLDKSGLPSDRFFAERPEGSVSTLKIQRTQQEDSAVYLCASSSRLAGRDEQFFGPGTRLTVL.

The chain joins TRBV5-6 to TRBJ1-5; D call uncertain. There are 14 residues in the CDR3. Trimming removed 4 bases at V and 0 bases at J, with 8 bases between. CDR1 is SGHDT and CDR2 is YYEEEE in the germline V gene. Written as DNA, the CDR3 is TGTGCCAGCAGCCCGGGAGGTAGCAATCAGCCCCAGCATTTT. Amino acids: CASSPGGSNQPQHF. The full variable domain, rest sourced from reference TRBV5-6 and TRBJ1-5, is DAGVTQSPTHLIKTRGQQVTLRCSPKSGHDTVSWYQQALGQGPQFIFQYYEEEERQRGNFPDRFSGHQFPNYSSELNVNALLLGDSALYLCASSPGGSNQPQHFGDGTRLSIL.

The V and J genes are TRBV4-1 and TRBJ1-5, with 10 bases fitting TRBD1. The J segment lost 5 bases and the V segment lost 2 bases, leaving 6 bases of the junction unmatched. The CDR3 has 16 amino acids. CDR1 is MGHRA, CDR2 YSYEKL, per germline. The CDR3 sequence: CASSQTGTGDYQPQHF. The CDR3 DNA reads TGCGCCAGCAGCCAAACAGGGACAGGGGATTATCAGCCCCAGCATTTT.

This chain connects TRBV28 to TRBJ2-1; 12 nucleotides align to TRBD1. The CDR3 totals 17 residues. V lost 6 bases and J lost 5; bases outside the gene matches: 11. The germline V gene has CDR1 MDHEN and CDR2 SYDVKM. For the CDR3, the DNA is TGTGCCAGCAGAACCTTCGAGGGACAGGGGGCGGACAATGAGCAGTTCTTC. Translation: CASRTFEGQGADNEQFF.

This chain joins TRBV28 and TRBJ2-7; 9 nucleotides agree with TRBD1. The germline CDR1 and CDR2 sequences are MDHEN and SYDVKM. V trimming: 6 bases; J trimming: 1 base; junction bases outside the gene matches: 10. The CDR3 spans 16 residues. The CDR3 coding sequence is TGTGCCAGCAGCCGACAGGGGACAGGGTTATCCTACGAGCAGTACTTC. Protein sequence: CASSRQGTGLSYEQYF.

This chain connects TRBV25-1 to TRBJ2-1; the D gene is possibly TRBD2 (5 bases). V was clipped by 1 base and J by 10 bases, with 11 bases between them. Germline CDR1 is MGHDK and CDR2 is SYGVNS. The CDR3 has 13 residues. CDR3 sequence reads: CASSEWEREEQFF. CDR3 DNA: TGTGCCAGCAGTGAATGGGAGAGGGAAGAGCAGTTCTTC.

This clone turned up a few times. The chain couples TRBV14 to TRBJ1-1, with TRBD1 as a possible D gene (5 bases). The V gene lost 1 base and the J gene lost 7 bases, with 10 bases spanning the gap. Germline lookup yields CDR1 SGHDN and CDR2 FVKESK. CDR3 length: 13 residues. CDR3 protein: CASSQGRQSEAFF. CDR3 nucleotide sequence: TGTGCCAGCAGCCAAGGAAGACAGAGTGAAGCTTTCTTT.

The chain carries TRBV11-2 and TRBJ1-1, with a tentative D call TRBD1 (6 bases). Trimming stripped 5 bases from V and 3 bases from J, with 13 bases between. The V gene's germline CDR1 is SGHAT and CDR2 FQNNGV. The CDR3 extends over 14 amino acids. This CDR3 reads CASSPRGNDTEAFF. The CDR3 DNA is TGTGCCAGCAGCCCGAGGGGGAATGACACTGAAGCTTTCTTT.

The chain has TRBV19 and TRBJ1-6; D not certain. The V gene lost 3 bases and the J gene lost 12 bases, with 12 bases spanning the gap. Germline V gives CDR1 LNHDA, CDR2 SQIVND (reference sequence). This CDR3 region has 13 residues. The DNA of the CDR3 is TGTGCCAGTAGTATGGTTCCAAACAGACCCCTCCACTTT. This translates into CASSMVPNRPLHF.

The gene calls are TRBV25-1 and TRBJ2-2; D not resolved. The germline V gene encodes CDR1 MGHDK and CDR2 SYGVNS. CDR3 length: 16 residues. V dropped 4 bases and J dropped 0 bases, with 12 bases sitting between them. CDR3 amino acids: CASSGGSATNTGELFF. The DNA of the CDR3 is TGTGCCAGCAGTGGCGGATCCGCTACGAACACCGGGGAGCTGTTTTTT.